The entry that follows covers one T cell receptor (beta chain) sequence. Antigen specificity is unknown. Amplification by 5'RACE using constant-segment primers produced TCR alpha and TCR beta cDNA libraries that carried sample barcodes and UMIs. TCRdb fed the 5' RACE reads into MiXCR, producing one record per CDR3 protein. The sample lists 550,000 to 600,000 distinct CDR3 sequences, 20% to 25% seen once, with 8.4% in the top ten. These data originate in a study of T-cell memory formation after mild COVID-19. Study at large: Clustering of TCRs was largely donor specific.

The length of the CDR3 is 15 residues. Germline loops: CDR1 MNHEY, CDR2 SVGAGI. V lost 3 bases and J 0 bases, leaving 8 bases between the germline ends. Findings and limits, study-wide: Pre-infection memory held some responding clones, suggesting pre-existing cross-reactive T cells responded. A balance of CD4 and CD8 characterized clones contracting day 15 to 85, whereas later expanders leaned CD4+.

The receptor was derived from an adult woman who had mild COVID-19 (a few samples of this study predate the infection). Cell type and time point are not known. The chain is built from TRBV6-5 and TRBJ2-2; D unclear. Material for sequencing was PBMCs or a T cell subset sorted from them (not recorded which). CDR3 residues: CASSYRSPNTGELFF. In DNA, the CDR3 is TGTGCCAGCAGTTATCGTTCACCGAACACCGGGGAGCTGTTTTTT.